The clone carrying this TCR beta chain turned up a few times. The sample belongs to a study of blood T cell repertoires in COVID-19. Turning to the study itself: Some COVID-19 samples were acute and others convalescent; all came from the United States, Italy and Spain.

V was pared by 0 bases and J by 4 bases, with 6 bases of the junction left unmatched. The CDR3 length is 16 residues. Germline V gene lookup returns CDR1 MGHRA and CDR2 YSYEKL. Per the original methods: From reference gene primer amplification, estimates of nucleated cell counts were derived. The protocol was immunoSEQ multiplex PCR, while the TCRdb copy is restricted to in-frame clones and leaves out a portion. The DNA was the basis for D and trimming; V, J and clone size are from that table. This table holds fewer than 120,000 clones, over 60% found once. J is TRBJ1-5 and V is TRBV4-1, with 7 positions matching TRBD1. The clonotype comes from a woman over 75 with acute or convalescent COVID-19. Input material: peripheral blood. In DNA form, the CDR3 reads TGCGCCAGCAGCCAAGATCCGGGACAGACTAATCAGCCCCAGCATTTT. This encodes CASSQDPGQTNQPQHF.